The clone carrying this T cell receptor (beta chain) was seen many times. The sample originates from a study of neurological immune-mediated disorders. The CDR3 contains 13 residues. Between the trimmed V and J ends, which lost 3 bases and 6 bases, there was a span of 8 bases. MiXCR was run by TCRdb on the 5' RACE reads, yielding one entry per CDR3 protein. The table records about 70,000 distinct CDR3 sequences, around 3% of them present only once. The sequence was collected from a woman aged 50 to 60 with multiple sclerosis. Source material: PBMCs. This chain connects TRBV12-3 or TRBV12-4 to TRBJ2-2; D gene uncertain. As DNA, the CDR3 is TGTGCCAGCAGTTTGGGTCCTTCCGGGGAGCTGTTTTTT. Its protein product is CASSLGPSGELFF.